This paragraph covers one T cell receptor beta chain sequence. Its antigen is unidentified. This specimen comes from a study of CD8 T cells in Susac syndrome. Reverse transcription used about 0.45 to 1 ug RNA and random hexamers. The method of amplification for TCR beta CDR3 was immunoSEQ multiplex PCR, covering 54 Vbeta and 13 Jbeta. TCRdb redid the calling of the immunoSEQ multiplex PCR reads with MiXCR, one entry per CDR3 protein. This table has approximately 210,000 distinct CDR3 sequences, over 90% appearing once. V lost 0 bases and J lost 5; bases outside the gene matches: 4. The CDR3 spans 14 residues. CDR1 is SEHNR, CDR2 FQNEAQ, per germline (reference sequence). Regarding the study as a whole: Clonal expansion was absent from the CD4+ T cell repertoires in Susac syndrome.

This clonotype was obtained from a human donor with Susac syndrome. The V gene is TRBV7-9, the J gene TRBJ2-7; 7 nucleotides align to TRBD1. Sample: CD4+ T cells from PBMCs. The CDR3: CASSLAQGPNEQYF. The CDR3 region has the DNA TGTGCCAGCAGCTTAGCACAGGGGCCGAACGAGCAGTACTTC.